Sequencing of this TCR beta chain was carried out in a study of blood T cell repertoires in COVID-19. Study context: Acute and convalescent COVID-19 samples came from the United States, Italy and Spain. Sources were T cells, B-cell-depleted T cells, or PBMCs; the material itself was cDNA or gDNA.

Methods used by the authors: Reference gene primer amplification gave estimated nucleated cell counts. The data were produced by immunoSEQ multiplex PCR, yet TCRdb's version contains in-frame clones alone and is incomplete. V and J calls and clone size are copied from that table; D and trimming were computed from the DNA. The repertoire includes 100,000 to 150,000 clones, roughly 74% of them detected once, and around 5.2% sits in the top ten. This CDR3 comprises 18 residues. Per germline, CDR1 LGHDT and CDR2 YNNKEL (reference sequence). V lost 1 base to trimming and J lost 8 bases; unmatched junction nucleotides: 13.

This rearrangement joins TRBV3-1 (or the pseudogene TRBV3-2) to TRBJ2-1; TRBD2 matches 11 bases. Material: peripheral blood. The origin of this receptor is a man aged 55 to 70 with acute or convalescent COVID-19. The CDR3 loop reads CASSQVITSGSGGDEQFF. In nucleotides, the CDR3 is TGTGCCAGCAGCCAAGTTATAACTAGCGGGAGTGGTGGGGATGAGCAGTTCTTC.